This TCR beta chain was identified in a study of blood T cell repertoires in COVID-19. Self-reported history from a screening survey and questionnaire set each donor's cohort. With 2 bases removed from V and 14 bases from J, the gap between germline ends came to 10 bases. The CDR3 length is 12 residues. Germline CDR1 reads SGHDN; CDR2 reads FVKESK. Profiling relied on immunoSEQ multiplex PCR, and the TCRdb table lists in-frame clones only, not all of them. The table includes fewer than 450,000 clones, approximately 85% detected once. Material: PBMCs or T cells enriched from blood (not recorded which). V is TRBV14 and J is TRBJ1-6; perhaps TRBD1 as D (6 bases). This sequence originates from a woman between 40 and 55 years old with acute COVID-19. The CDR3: CASSQPDRALHF. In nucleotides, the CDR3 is TGTGCCAGCAGCCAACCGGACAGAGCCCTCCACTTT.